The 26 T cell receptor beta chains presented below share a single source sample, sequenced in a study of T cell repertoires in cytomegalovirus infection. One entry per CDR3 protein, called by TCRdb with MiXCR from the reads. The top ten hold roughly 16% of the sample, which has 200,000 to 300,000 distinct CDR3 sequences, 9.1% seen once. The source material was PBMCs. The receptors originated from a human donor in good health (CMV status not recorded). Some clones in this sample may be carry-over from other donors' samples.

This clonotype was observed at least ten times. The chain employs TRBV7-8 and TRBJ2-1, with D tentatively TRBD1 (6 bases). The CDR3 is made up of 16 amino acids. Germline values: CDR1 SGHVS, CDR2 FQNEAQ. Trimming cost V 4 bases and J 6 bases, with 19 bases left between them. CDR3 in amino acids: CASSSHWLGAGNEQFF. The CDR3 DNA sequence: TGTGCCAGCAGCTCACATTGGTTGGGGGCCGGCAATGAGCAGTTCTTC.

This clonotype has at least ten counts. This sequence joins TRBV5-1 and TRBJ1-4, with 10 bases fitting TRBD1. Germline V gene sequence: CDR1 SGHRS, CDR2 YFSETQ. V shed 4 bases, J shed 7 bases, and the junction held 4 bases outside the gene matches. This CDR3 comprises 14 residues. The CDR3 reads CASSGRDRGEKLFF. The CDR3 nucleotides are TGCGCCAGCAGCGGCCGGGACAGGGGTGAAAAACTGTTTTTT.

The chain joins TRBV7-2 to TRBJ2-3; 8 bases line up with TRBD2. After removal of 1 base from V and 6 bases from J, the junction contained 6 bases not matched to a gene. CDR1 is SGHTA and CDR2 is FQGNSA in the germline V gene. This CDR3 contains 15 residues. The CDR3, as DNA: TGTGCCAGCAGCTTAGACGGACTAGCCGGCGATACGCAGTATTTT. Translation gives CASSLDGLAGDTQYF.

The chain is built from TRBV29-1 and TRBJ2-3; D may be TRBD1 or TRBD2 (6 bases each). Germline V lookup: CDR1 SQVTM, CDR2 ANQGSEA. Trimming removed 2 bases at V and 1 base at J, with 10 bases between. The CDR3 sequence is 14 residues long. CDR3 in DNA: TGCAGCGTTGAATACGGGGGCGGCACAGATACGCAGTATTTT. This translates into CSVEYGGGTDTQYF.

The table lists this clonotype with many counts. The V and J genes are TRBV7-8 and TRBJ1-3, with D possibly being TRBD1 (6 bases). Germline V gene sequence: CDR1 SGHVS, CDR2 FQNEAQ. The germline V and J ends were trimmed by 2 bases and 6 bases, with 14 bases remaining between them. The CDR3 spans 15 residues. In DNA form, the CDR3 reads TGTGCCAGCAGCTTAAGGGTTGGGGGGCTAAACACCATATATTTT. This encodes CASSLRVGGLNTIYF. The complete variable domain, with remaining parts taken from reference TRBV7-8 and TRBJ1-3, reads GAGVSQSPRYKVAKRGQDVALRCDPISGHVSLFWYQQALGQGPEFLTYFQNEAQLDKSGLPSDRFFAERPEGSVSTLKIQRTQQEDSAVYLCASSLRVGGLNTIYFGEGSWLTVV.

This clonotype came up many times. The chain has TRBV7-4 and TRBJ2-4; a weak D match, TRBD1 (5 bases). From germline, CDR1 is SGHVT and CDR2 SQSDAQ. The CDR3 runs 18 residues. The germline V and J ends were trimmed by 1 base and 1 base, with 17 bases remaining between them. The CDR3 DNA follows: TGTGCCAGCAGCTTAGTCCCAGTGGGGCCGGAGGCCAAAAACATTCAGTACTTC. As protein: CASSLVPVGPEAKNIQYF. Combining the CDR3 with reference TRBV7-4 and TRBJ2-4 gives the whole variable domain GAGVSQSPRYKVAKRGRDVALRCDSISGHVTLYWYRQTLGQGSEVLTYSQSDAQRDKSGRPSGRFSAERPERSVSTLKIQRTEQGDSAVYLCASSLVPVGPEAKNIQYFGAGTRLSVL.

This clonotype was counted a few times. This chain connects TRBV4-3 to TRBJ2-3; weak D call: TRBD1 (5 bases). V was pared by 4 bases and J by 1 base, with 12 bases between. The CDR3 has 15 residues. The V gene's germline CDR1 is LGHNA and CDR2 YSLEER. The CDR3: CASSRMGLGTDTQYF. The CDR3 region has the DNA TGCGCCAGCAGCCGCATGGGGCTGGGCACAGATACGCAGTATTTT.

This clonotype came up once. V is TRBV4-2 and J is TRBJ2-5; possible D gene TRBD1, 5 bases. Germline CDR1 and CDR2: LGHNA and YNFKEQ. Trimming took 0 bases from V and 2 from J, leaving 10 bases between them. This CDR3 spans 15 amino acids. The CDR3 loop is CASSQDGADQETQYF. CDR3 bases: TGTGCCAGCAGCCAAGATGGGGCAGATCAAGAGACCCAGTACTTC.

This clonotype occurred a few times. This sequence joins TRBV23-1 and TRBJ1-2; unclear D gene. TRBV23-1 falls under the ORF class, with uncertain function. The V and J ends lost 1 base and 3 bases respectively, with 12 bases between them. The CDR3 length is 15 residues. As DNA, the CDR3 is TGCGCCAGCAGTCAATGGTCCGTCCCCGACTATGGCTACACCTTC. Its protein is CASSQWSVPDYGYTF.

This clonotype came up many times. This chain connects TRBV7-2 to TRBJ1-4; the D is unclear. The germline gives CDR1 SGHTA, CDR2 FQGNSA. Trimming left V 6 bases short and J 3 bases short, with 17 bases between. The CDR3 has 16 residues. The chain's CDR3 is CASSPDGVVANEKLFF. The CDR3 DNA is TGTGCCAGCAGTCCCGACGGGGTGGTAGCTAATGAAAAACTGTTTTTT.

This clonotype came up many times. The rearrangement links TRBV7-8 to TRBJ1-1; D may be TRBD1 (6 bases). Trimming cost V 2 bases and J 6 bases, with 13 bases left between them. This CDR3 is 14 amino acids long. The germline V gene encodes CDR1 SGHVS and CDR2 FQNEAQ. The CDR3 spells CASSLFGGAAEAFF. CDR3 nucleotide sequence: TGTGCCAGCAGCTTATTCGGGGGCGCGGCTGAAGCTTTCTTT.

The gene calls are TRBV13 and TRBJ2-7; TRBD1 matches at 9 bases. The germline V gene encodes CDR1 PRHDT and CDR2 FYEKMQ (reference sequence). V lost 5 bases and J lost 3; bases outside the gene matches: 11. This CDR3 has 16 residues. The CDR3: CASSPDPGQGYYEQYF. CDR3 DNA sequence: TGTGCCAGCAGCCCAGACCCGGGACAGGGCTACTACGAGCAGTACTTC.

This clonotype was picked up many times. The rearrangement uses TRBV7-2 and TRBJ2-3; D is possibly TRBD1 (6 bases). The CDR3 covers 16 residues. Trimming shortened V by 0 bases and J by 0 bases, and 10 bases separated the two germline ends. Germline CDR1 SGHTA, CDR2 FQGNSA. CDR3 in DNA: TGTGCCAGCAGCTTAGCGGGGGCACGTAGCACAGATACGCAGTATTTT. Amino acid sequence: CASSLAGARSTDTQYF. The full variable domain, its missing parts supplied by reference TRBV7-2 and TRBJ2-3, is GAGVSQSPSNKVTEKGKDVELRCDPISGHTALYWYRQSLGQGLEFLIYFQGNSAPDKSGLPSDRFSAERTGGSVSTLTIQRTQQEDSAVYLCASSLAGARSTDTQYFGPGTRLTVL.

This clonotype was counted many times. V and J are TRBV7-2 and TRBJ1-2; D possibly corresponds to TRBD1 (6 bases). V dropped 3 bases and J dropped 8 bases, with 13 bases sitting between them. This CDR3 is 13 amino acids long. Germline V CDR1 and CDR2: SGHTA, FQGNSA. CDR3 loop: CASSFPGVRGYTF. As DNA, the CDR3 is TGTGCCAGCAGCTTTCCAGGGGTTAGGGGCTACACCTTC.

Ten or more counts support this clonotype. The V gene is TRBV3-1, the J gene TRBJ1-3; maybe TRBD1 (6 bases). With 3 bases removed from V and 0 bases from J, the gap between germline ends came to 15 bases. From germline, CDR1 is LGHDT and CDR2 YNNKEL (reference sequence). The CDR3 is 17 amino acids. DNA of the CDR3: TGTGCCAGCAGCCACGCGACAGGACGCCACTCTGGAAACACCATATATTTT. This encodes CASSHATGRHSGNTIYF. The entire variable domain, with the rest obtained from reference TRBV3-1 and TRBJ1-3, is as follows: DTAVSQTPKYLVTQMGNDKSIKCEQNLGHDTMYWYKQDSKKFLKIMFSYNNKELIINETVPNRFSPKSPDKAHLNLHINSLELGDSAVYFCASSHATGRHSGNTIYFGEGSWLTVV.

J is TRBJ2-7 and V is TRBV6-2 or TRBV6-3; 7 bases fit TRBD2. CDR1 is MNHEY, CDR2 SVGEGT, per germline. J gave up 4 bases and V 6 bases, and 12 bases lay outside the gene matches. This CDR3 contains 15 residues. In nucleotides, the CDR3 is TGTGCCAGCAGCAACCCGGGACTATCGATTTACGAGCAGTACTTC. Protein: CASSNPGLSIYEQYF.

This clonotype was found many times. The rearrangement links TRBV7-6 to TRBJ2-1, with D unresolved. Per the germline V gene, CDR1 is SGHVS and CDR2 is FNYEAQ. CDR3 length equals 13 residues. V lost 4 bases to trimming and J lost 8 bases, with 12 bases between them. The CDR3 region has the DNA TGTGCCAGCAGCTACCTTGGGGTCCATGAGCAGTTCTTC. It is translated as CASSYLGVHEQFF. Complete variable domain (other parts from reference TRBV7-6 and TRBJ2-1): GAGVSQSPRYKVTKRGQDVALRCDPISGHVSLYWYRQALGQGPEFLTYFNYEAQQDKSGLPNDRFSAERPEGSISTLTIQRTEQRDSAMYRCASSYLGVHEQFFGPGTRLTVL.

This clonotype was picked up many times. The rearrangement joins TRBV7-9 to TRBJ2-2; 7 nucleotides match TRBD1. The CDR3 has 16 residues. The V segment lost 1 base and the J segment 1 base; nucleotides outside the gene matches: 3. Germline CDR1 reads SEHNR; CDR2 reads FQNEAQ (reference sequence). The CDR3 spells CASSLGGTENTGELFF. The CDR3 DNA follows: TGTGCCAGCAGCTTAGGAGGGACAGAGAACACCGGGGAGCTGTTTTTT.

The table lists this clonotype with many counts. The gene calls are TRBV7-2 and TRBJ1-1; 9 nucleotides line up with TRBD1. The CDR3 extends over 13 amino acids. The V segment lost 8 bases and the J segment 3 bases; nucleotides outside the gene matches: 4. Germline V gene lookup returns CDR1 SGHTA and CDR2 FQGNSA. DNA for the CDR3: TGTGCCAGCGGGGGACAGGGTTACACTGAAGCTTTCTTT. It is translated as CASGGQGYTEAFF.

This chain joins TRBV14 and TRBJ2-2, with 7 positions matching TRBD1. Looked up from germline, CDR1 is SGHDN and CDR2 is FVKESK. With V trimmed by 1 base and J by 5 bases, 4 bases remained unmatched. The CDR3 length is 15 residues. CDR3 in amino acids: CASSQGTGRTGELFF. CDR3 DNA sequence: TGTGCCAGCAGCCAAGGGACAGGTCGGACCGGGGAGCTGTTTTTT.

The sample holds many counts of this clonotype. The V gene is TRBV11-1, the J gene TRBJ1-1, with a possible D match to TRBD1 (6 bases). CDR3 length equals 17 residues. Germline assignment: CDR1 SGHAT and CDR2 FQDESV (reference sequence). V lost 2 bases, J lost 1 base, and 17 bases lay in between. CDR3 region: CASSLTGGRLGNTEAFF. The CDR3 DNA reads TGTGCCAGCAGCTTAACCGGGGGGCGCCTGGGGAACACTGAAGCTTTCTTT.

This clonotype was seen at least ten times. This chain links TRBV12-3 or TRBV12-4 with TRBJ2-7; the match to TRBD1 covers 8 bases. With 6 bases clipped from V and 0 bases from J, the junction kept 4 bases outside the gene matches. The CDR3 length is 14 residues. As DNA, the CDR3 is TGTGCCAGCAGGACCGGGACAGGCTCCTACGAGCAGTACTTC. Its protein product is CASRTGTGSYEQYF.

This clonotype was seen ten or more times. This chain connects TRBV7-2 to TRBJ2-1; 7 bases map to TRBD1. Germline lookup yields CDR1 SGHTA and CDR2 FQGNSA. This CDR3 comprises 15 residues. V lost 7 bases and J lost 4; bases outside the gene matches: 10. This chain's CDR3 is CASNGQVDPYNEQFF. In DNA, the CDR3 is TGTGCCAGCAACGGACAGGTTGACCCTTACAATGAGCAGTTCTTC.

This clonotype showed up many times. V and J are TRBV7-9 and TRBJ1-5; no clear D. Trimming removed 5 bases from V and 4 bases from J, with 12 bases in between. This CDR3 is 14 amino acids long. Per germline, CDR1 SEHNR and CDR2 FQNEAQ (reference sequence). The CDR3 is CASSRGSQNQPQHF. The CDR3 DNA is TGTGCCAGCAGCCGAGGGAGCCAGAATCAGCCCCAGCATTTT.

V and J are TRBV30 and TRBJ2-2; D unclear. The CDR3 sequence is 13 residues long. The V end lost 4 bases, the J end lost 0 bases, and 6 bases lay between the germline ends. Germline lookup yields CDR1 GTSNPN and CDR2 SVGIG (reference sequence). CDR3 in DNA: TGTGCCTGGAAAGCAGCGAACACCGGGGAGCTGTTTTTT. It yields the protein CAWKAANTGELFF.

The gene calls are TRBV29-1 and TRBJ1-5; D not resolved. This CDR3 has 13 amino acids. CDR1 and CDR2 (germline): SQVTM, ANQGSEA. V lost 5 bases and J lost 2, with 10 bases in between. CDR3 sequence reads: CSVSRGGNQPQHF. The CDR3 DNA is TGCAGCGTTTCTCGCGGTGGCAATCAGCCCCAGCATTTT.